These 9 T cell receptor beta chains were all obtained from the same sample, sequenced in a study of shared T cell receptors in the human thymus. The method was immunoSEQ multiplex PCR; TCRdb's version includes in-frame clones alone and lacks a portion of them. The profile shows 500,000 to 750,000 clones, roughly 90% of them singletons. Another study also made use of these data, one on human thymus T cells.

The specimen sequenced was thymocytes. The receptors stem from a boy in the first two years of life with a congenital heart defect.

The V gene is TRBV6-5, the J gene TRBJ1-2, with 7 bases matching TRBD1. The CDR3 loop spans 16 amino acids. CDR1 and CDR2 from the germline V gene are MNHEY and SVGAGI. With V trimmed by 0 bases and J by 4 bases, 8 bases remained unmatched. DNA of the CDR3: TGTGCCAGCAGTTACTCGTACCAGGGGGATGGCTATGGCTACACCTTC. Protein product: CASSYSYQGDGYGYTF.

This rearrangement joins TRBV11-2 to TRBJ2-5; D is uncertain. V was pared by 7 bases and J by 0 bases, with 6 bases between. Germline loops: CDR1 SGHAT, CDR2 FQNNGV. There are 12 residues in the CDR3. CDR3 amino acids: CASKNYQETQYF. The CDR3 DNA sequence: TGTGCCAGCAAAAACTACCAAGAGACCCAGTACTTC.

The V call is TRBV18, the J call TRBJ2-5; 10 nucleotides align to TRBD2. Trimming cost V 3 bases and J 3 bases; bases outside gene matches: 10. The CDR3 contains 17 residues. Germline CDR1 is KGHSH and CDR2 is LQKENI. The CDR3 DNA follows: TGTGCCAGCTCACCTGGACTAGCGGCACCTCAAAAAGAGACCCAGTACTTC. Translation: CASSPGLAAPQKETQYF.

The genes are TRBV19 and TRBJ2-3; 11 bases match TRBD2. The CDR3 totals 15 residues. V lost 7 bases, J lost 4 bases, and 7 bases stayed unmatched. Germline V lookup: CDR1 LNHDA, CDR2 SQIVND (reference sequence). The CDR3 sequence is CASTFSGRAPDTQYF. The CDR3 DNA reads TGTGCCAGTACCTTTAGCGGGAGGGCCCCAGATACGCAGTATTTT.

This sequence joins TRBV6-1 and TRBJ2-5; D is undetermined. V was pared by 4 bases and J by 3 bases, with 9 bases between. The CDR3 totals 13 residues. The germline V gene encodes CDR1 MNHNS and CDR2 SASEGT. This CDR3 is CASSGSVEETQYF. The CDR3 DNA reads as TGTGCCAGCAGTGGCTCGGTTGAAGAGACCCAGTACTTC.

The table lists this clone with a few counts. The chain couples TRBV9 to TRBJ2-1, with 9 positions matching TRBD2. Germline V lookup: CDR1 SGDLS, CDR2 YYNGEE. J gave up 1 base and V 6 bases, and 11 bases lay outside the gene matches. This CDR3 contains 17 residues. DNA for the CDR3: TGTGCCAGCAATAGGGCGACGCGGGAGGGATCCTACAATGAGCAGTTCTTC. Translating gives CASNRATREGSYNEQFF.

V usage is TRBV19 and J usage is TRBJ1-2; no clear D. Germline assignment: CDR1 LNHDA and CDR2 SQIVND (reference sequence). The ends were cut back, 3 bases at V and 0 bases at J, with 11 bases in the middle. This CDR3 spans 15 amino acids. The CDR3 coding sequence is TGTGCCAGTAGTATCTTCCATGGAGCTAACTATGGCTACACCTTC. This codes for CASSIFHGANYGYTF.

The J gene is TRBJ2-7, the V gene TRBV5-4; a possible D gene is TRBD1 (6 bases). This CDR3 is built from 19 residues. The germline V and J ends were trimmed by 5 bases and 1 base, with 28 bases remaining between them. Germline CDR1 is SGHNT and CDR2 is YYREEE (reference sequence). DNA of the CDR3: TGTGCCAGCAGTTTTTACTCGGGCCGAAAAGGGACATCATCCTACGAGCAGTACTTC. It is translated as CASSFYSGRKGTSSYEQYF.

V usage is TRBV29-1 and J usage is TRBJ1-2; TRBD1 aligns across 7 bases. Germline CDR1 and CDR2: SQVTM and ANQGSEA. CDR3 length: 14 residues. V trimming: 6 bases; J trimming: 4 bases; junction bases outside the gene matches: 11. The CDR3 DNA follows: TGCAGCGTAGGGATGGGACAGAGCACCTATGGCTACACCTTC. Translation gives CSVGMGQSTYGYTF.